This T cell receptor beta chain was captured by sequencing in a study of shared clonotypes between healthy human individuals. Study as a whole: Serving as donors were two women and three men, whose ages spanned 18 to 49.

This clone showed up just once. Splitting the CD4+ cells yielded a CD45RA+ naive subset and a CD45RA-negative memory subset. Genomic DNA of every subset was divided equally among multiple immunoSEQ plates. Method: immunoSEQ multiplex PCR; TCRdb's copy keeps in-frame clones and lacks some. The profile shows about 2.3 million clones, under 95% of them singletons. Deletions cut 1 base from V and 0 bases from J, with 10 bases between. Germline CDR1 is MGHDK and CDR2 is SYGVNS. The CDR3 consists of 16 residues. The sequencing sample was made of naive CD4+ T cells from PBMCs. The subset: CD45RA+ positively selected. This clonotype originated in a man between 18 and 35 years old in good health. Some clones in this sample may be carry-over from other donors' samples. The V and J genes are TRBV25-1 and TRBJ2-1, with D uncertain. CDR3 DNA sequence: TGTGCCAGCAGTGAATTTAGGAGAAGCTCCTACAATGAGCAGTTCTTC. The encoded protein is CASSEFRRSSYNEQFF.